Presented here are 9 T cell receptor beta chains from one specimen sequenced in a study of blood T cell repertoires in COVID-19. The assay was immunoSEQ multiplex PCR, and TCRdb's table has in-frame clones only and misses some. The sample holds roughly 280,000 clones, around 84% seen once. The sample was peripheral blood. Every receptor here comes from an older woman with COVID-19, enrolled during active disease.

The genes are TRBV6-5 and TRBJ1-2; D not certain. Trimming pared 5 bases from V and 6 bases from J, leaving 13 bases between. Per the germline V gene, CDR1 is MNHEY and CDR2 is SVGAGI. The CDR3 runs to 13 residues. Here the CDR3 reads CASSTGRSNGYTF. The CDR3 DNA follows: TGTGCCAGCAGTACGGGAAGGAGTAATGGCTACACCTTC.

The gene calls are TRBV3-1 (or the pseudogene TRBV3-2) and TRBJ1-2; 11 bases match TRBD1. Losses at the gene ends were 3 bases for V and 4 bases for J; bases not matched to a gene: 10. The CDR3 has 17 residues. Germline V gene sequence: CDR1 LGHDT, CDR2 YNNKEL (reference sequence). The CDR3 loop reads CASSHEYGTGGVYGYTF. CDR3 nucleotide sequence: TGTGCCAGCAGCCATGAGTACGGGACAGGGGGTGTCTATGGCTACACCTTC.

The chain employs TRBV5-8 and TRBJ2-3; 7 bases line up with TRBD2. The germline V gene has CDR1 SGHTS and CDR2 YDEGEE. J was trimmed by 3 bases and V by 4 bases; bases with no gene match: 5. The CDR3 loop spans 14 amino acids. DNA of the CDR3: TGTGCCAGCAGCCTGAGACTAGCAACAGATACGCAGTATTTT. Protein: CASSLRLATDTQYF.

The chain is built from TRBV13 and TRBJ2-3, with 12 positions matching TRBD1. CDR1 and CDR2 from the germline V gene are PRHDT and FYEKMQ (reference sequence). The V and J ends lost 4 bases and 2 bases, in that order; junction bases with no gene match: 1. The CDR3 runs to 15 residues. The CDR3 region is CASSSGQGATDTQYF. The DNA for the CDR3 is TGTGCCAGCAGCTCGGGACAGGGGGCCACAGATACGCAGTATTTT.

The chain recombines TRBV6-2 or TRBV6-3 with TRBJ2-3; TRBD2 matches 10 bases. Germline CDR1 is MNHEY and CDR2 is SVGEGT. The V gene end was trimmed by 5 bases and the J gene end by 0 bases; junction bases not matched to a gene: 5. The CDR3 has 16 amino acids. The CDR3 loop reads CASSLGLAASTDTQYF. The CDR3 DNA sequence: TGTGCCAGCAGTCTAGGACTAGCGGCAAGCACAGATACGCAGTATTTT.

The chain uses TRBV4-1 and TRBJ1-2; 7 nucleotides agree with TRBD1. CDR1 MGHRA and CDR2 YSYEKL come from the germline V gene. The CDR3 contains 17 residues. Trimming removed 2 bases from V and 1 base from J; junction bases left unmatched: 10. The CDR3 nucleotides read TGCGCCAGCAGCCAACTTACGACAGGGATAATTAACTATGGCTACACCTTC. Its protein product is CASSQLTTGIINYGYTF.

The genes are TRBV12-2 and TRBJ1-4; TRBD1 is the table's D call and was not checked against the DNA. TRBV12-2 is a pseudogene locus. The CDR3 has 14 amino acids. CDR3 sequence: CASRLVQINEKLFF. As DNA, the CDR3 is TGTGCAAGTCGCTTAGTACAGATTAATGAAAAACTGTTTTTT.

J is TRBJ2-7 and V is TRBV28; tentative D call: TRBD1 (6 bases). V was trimmed by 5 bases and J by 4 bases, leaving 18 bases between them. The CDR3 runs 15 residues. The germline V gene encodes CDR1 MDHEN and CDR2 SYDVKM. The CDR3, as DNA: TGTGCCAGCAGTCCCACGTGGGGGCGCTGGTACGAGCAGTACTTC. Protein: CASSPTWGRWYEQYF.

The chain uses TRBV10-1 and TRBJ1-6; 8 positions match TRBD1. V was pared by 9 bases and J by 4 bases, with 14 bases of the junction left unmatched. CDR1 is WNHNN, CDR2 SYGVQD, per germline (reference sequence). CDR3 length equals 17 residues. The CDR3 bases are TGCGCCAGGTTTACAGGACAGGGCCACGATTATAATTCACCCCTCCACTTT. As protein: CARFTGQGHDYNSPLHF.